This T cell receptor (beta chain) was obtained from a study of T cells in narcolepsy. Study-level background: Healthy controls were enrolled alongside patients with narcolepsy type 1 or type 2.

Clones were sequenced by immunoSEQ multiplex PCR, and TCRdb holds only the in-frame ones, with some missing. This sample carries about 18,000 clones, 80% to 90% of them seen once, and the ten largest clones take over 0.7%. This sequence originates from a human donor in good health. The sequenced sample was memory (CD45RA-) CD4+ T cells from blood.

The CDR3 nucleotides are TGTGCCAGCAGCGTAGATGGCGGGGGGGTGCATACGCAGTATTTT. It encodes CASSVDGGGVHTQYF. J is TRBJ2-3 and V is TRBV9; 9 bases agree with TRBD2. This CDR3 spans 15 amino acids. Per germline, CDR1 SGDLS and CDR2 YYNGEE. V gave up 0 bases and J gave up 7 bases; unmatched junction bases: 6.